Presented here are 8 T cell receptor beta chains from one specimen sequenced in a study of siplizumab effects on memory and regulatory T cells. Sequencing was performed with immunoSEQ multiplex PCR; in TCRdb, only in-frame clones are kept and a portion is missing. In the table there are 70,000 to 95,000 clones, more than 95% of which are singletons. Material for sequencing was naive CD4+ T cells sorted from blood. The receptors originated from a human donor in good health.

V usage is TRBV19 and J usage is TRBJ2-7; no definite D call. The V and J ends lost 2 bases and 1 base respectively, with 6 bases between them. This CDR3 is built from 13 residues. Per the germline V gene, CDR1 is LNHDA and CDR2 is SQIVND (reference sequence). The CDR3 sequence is CASSISLSYEQYF. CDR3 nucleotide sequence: TGTGCCAGTAGTATAAGCTTGTCCTACGAGCAGTACTTC.

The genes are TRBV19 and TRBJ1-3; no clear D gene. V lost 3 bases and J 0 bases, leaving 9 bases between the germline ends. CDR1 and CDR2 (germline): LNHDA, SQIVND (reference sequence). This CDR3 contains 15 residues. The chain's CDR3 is CASSIRRPSGNTIYF. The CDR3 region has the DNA TGTGCCAGTAGTATCCGGCGACCCTCTGGAAACACCATATATTTT.

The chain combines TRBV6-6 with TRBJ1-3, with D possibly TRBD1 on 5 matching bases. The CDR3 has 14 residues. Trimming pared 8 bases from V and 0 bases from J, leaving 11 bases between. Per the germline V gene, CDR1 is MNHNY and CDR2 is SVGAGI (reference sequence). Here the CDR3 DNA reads TGTGCCAGCGGGGGGGGGTCCTCTGGAAACACCATATATTTT. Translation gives CASGGGSSGNTIYF.

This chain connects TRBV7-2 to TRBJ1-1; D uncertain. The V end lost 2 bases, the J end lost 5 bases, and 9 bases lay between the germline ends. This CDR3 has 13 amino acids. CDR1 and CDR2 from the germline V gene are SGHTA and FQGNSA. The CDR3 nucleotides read TGTGCCAGCAGCTTAAAAGGGCTGACTGAAGCTTTCTTT. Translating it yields CASSLKGLTEAFF.

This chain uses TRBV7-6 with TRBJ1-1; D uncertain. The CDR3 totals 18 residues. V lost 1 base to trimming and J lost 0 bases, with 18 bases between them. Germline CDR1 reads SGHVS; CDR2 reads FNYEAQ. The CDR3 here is CASSLVYRAPEMNTEAFF. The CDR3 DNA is TGTGCCAGCAGCTTAGTGTACAGAGCACCTGAGATGAACACTGAAGCTTTCTTT.

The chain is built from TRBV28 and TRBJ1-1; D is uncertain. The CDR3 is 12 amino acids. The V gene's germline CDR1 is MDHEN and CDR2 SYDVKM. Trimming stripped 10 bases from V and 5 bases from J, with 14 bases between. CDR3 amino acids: CATLYTGTEAFF. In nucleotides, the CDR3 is TGTGCCACCCTTTACACCGGGACTGAAGCTTTCTTT.

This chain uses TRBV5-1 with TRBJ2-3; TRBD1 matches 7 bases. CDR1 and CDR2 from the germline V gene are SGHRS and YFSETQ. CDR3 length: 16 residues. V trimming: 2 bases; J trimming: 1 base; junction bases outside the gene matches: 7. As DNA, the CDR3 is TGCGCCAGCAGCTTACTCGTAGGACAGGGCACAGATACGCAGTATTTT. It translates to CASSLLVGQGTDTQYF.

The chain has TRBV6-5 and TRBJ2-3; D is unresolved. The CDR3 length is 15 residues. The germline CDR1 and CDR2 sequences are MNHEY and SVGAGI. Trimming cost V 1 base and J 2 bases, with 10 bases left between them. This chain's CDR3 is CASSYLSLNTDTQYF. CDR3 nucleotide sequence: TGTGCCAGCAGTTACTTAAGTCTGAACACAGATACGCAGTATTTT.